This record looks at one TCR beta chain sequence and its context. In the authors' workflow: Amplified reference gene primers provided the basis for estimating nucleated cell counts. Sequenced by immunoSEQ multiplex PCR; TCRdb stores in-frame clones only, minus some. V, J and clone size reflect that table, while D and trimming were determined from the DNA. The sample records roughly 460,000 clones, 80% to 90% being singletons. The sample belongs to a study of blood T cell repertoires in COVID-19. At the level of the study: Samples of COVID-19 (acute and convalescent) were obtained from the United States, Italy and Spain. T cells, B-cell-depleted T cells, or PBMCs supplied cDNA or gDNA.

One Seattle source followed patients from active infection through their disease course. Sequencing input: peripheral blood. The receptor comes from a man between 18 and 35 years old with COVID-19, enrolled during active disease.

The CDR3 region has the DNA TGTGCCAGCAGCCCCCTCGGACTAATTACCGGGGAGCTGTTTTTT. Protein: CASSPLGLITGELFF. J is TRBJ2-2 and V is TRBV9; the D gene is possibly TRBD2 (6 bases). V lost 4 bases to trimming and J lost 5 bases, with 15 bases between them. Germline CDR1 is SGDLS and CDR2 is YYNGEE. This CDR3 is 15 amino acids long.